In its sample, the clone carrying this TCR beta chain was seen a few times. What it binds is not known. The data belong to a study of early T cells in non-severe SARS-CoV-2 infection. In the study overall: Sequencing was performed on bulk RNA from unsorted whole blood, leaving chains unpaired. Whole-study results and caveats: The matching step, a VDJdb search, favored anti-spike CD8 responses and missed private and CD4 specificities.

The CDR3 spans 12 residues. V was shortened by 7 bases and J by 3 bases, with 9 bases between the two germline ends. CDR1 is LGHNT and CDR2 is FRNRAP in the germline V gene. Attachment of unique molecular identifiers to individual cDNA molecules was performed. Each CDR3 protein is one row after TCRdb ran MiXCR on the 5' RACE reads. Among tens of thousands of distinct CDR3 sequences listed, approximately 10% were seen once. The origin of this receptor is an adult who was a healthcare worker with PCR-confirmed SARS-CoV-2 infection or an uninfected control (not recorded which). V and J are TRBV12-5 and TRBJ1-1; D call uncertain. What was sequenced was whole blood. CDR3 sequence reads: CASATDYTEAFF. The DNA for the CDR3 is TGTGCTAGTGCCACGGACTACACTGAAGCTTTCTTT. Using reference TRBV12-5 and TRBJ1-1 for the parts outside the CDR3, the full variable domain is DARVTQTPRHKVTEMGQEVTMRCQPILGHNTVFWYRQTMMQGLELLAYFRNRAPLDDSGMPKDRFSAEMPDATLATLKIQPSEPRDSAVYFCASATDYTEAFFGQGTRLTVV.